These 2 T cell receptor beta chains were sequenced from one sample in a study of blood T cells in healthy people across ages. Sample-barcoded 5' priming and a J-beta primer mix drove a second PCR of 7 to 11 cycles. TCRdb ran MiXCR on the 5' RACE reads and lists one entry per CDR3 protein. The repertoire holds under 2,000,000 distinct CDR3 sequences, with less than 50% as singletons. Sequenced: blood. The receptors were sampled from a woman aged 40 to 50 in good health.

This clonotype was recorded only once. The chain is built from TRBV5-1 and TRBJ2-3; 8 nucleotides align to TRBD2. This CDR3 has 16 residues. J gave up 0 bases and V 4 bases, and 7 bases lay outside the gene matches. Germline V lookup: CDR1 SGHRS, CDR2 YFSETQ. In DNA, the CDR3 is TGCGCCAGCAGCCCGGGACTAGGGCCTAGCACAGATACGCAGTATTTT. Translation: CASSPGLGPSTDTQYF.

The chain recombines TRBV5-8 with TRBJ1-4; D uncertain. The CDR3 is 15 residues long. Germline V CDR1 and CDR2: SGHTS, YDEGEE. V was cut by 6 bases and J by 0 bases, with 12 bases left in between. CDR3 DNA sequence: TGTGCCAGCAACTGGGGAGATGCAACTAATGAAAAACTGTTTTTT. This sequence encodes CASNWGDATNEKLFF.